The rows below give T cell receptor beta chains drawn from one sample of a study of metastatic and nonmetastatic thyroid tumors. TCRdb reanalyzed the PCR reads via MiXCR. The data show some 30,000 clones, 10% to 14% seen once. Sequencing was carried out using blood. The receptors come from a female donor with papillary thyroid cancer or a benign thyroid nodule (not recorded which). Some clones in this sample may be carry-over from other donors' samples. Both conserved end residues are part of each CDR3. The order of the fields is D gene, J gene, clone size, V gene, CDR3 protein, CDR3 DNA. D genes are given only for firm matches. Clone size is stated in some rows and not others, as once, few, many or a class when expanded.

NA | TRBJ2-7 | many | TRBV24-1 | CATSAEIYEQYF | TGTGCCACCAGTGCTGAGATCTACGAGCAGTACTTC
NA | TRBJ2-1 | many | TRBV6-2/TRBV6-3 | CASSYRDYEQFF | TGTGCCAGCAGTTACCGGGACTATGAGCAGTTCTTC
TRBD2 | TRBJ2-3 | many | TRBV4-3 | CASTGSTSGSGSTDTQYF | TGCGCCAGCACCGGCAGCACTAGCGGGAGTGGTAGCACAGATACGCAGTATTTT
TRBD1 | TRBJ2-6 | few | TRBV10-1 | CASSDGTGGSGANIMTF | TGCGCCAGCAGTGACGGGACAGGTGGCTCTGGGGCCAACATCATGACTTTC
TRBD1 | TRBJ2-2 | many | TRBV10-3 | CAISYSGTVNTGELFF | TGTGCCATCAGTTATTCCGGGACAGTCAACACCGGGGAGCTGTTTTTT
NA | TRBJ2-1 | few | TRBV15 | CATSRDLTGYNEQFF | TGTGCCACCAGCAGAGATCTCACTGGATACAATGAGCAGTTCTTC
TRBD2 | TRBJ2-7 | few | TRBV27 | CASRIAGPEQYF | TGTGCCAGCAGGATAGCGGGGCCCGAGCAGTACTTC
TRBD2 | TRBJ2-5 | many | TRBV19 | CASSMVGTSGSKETQYF | TGTGCCAGTAGTATGGTTGGGACTAGCGGGAGTAAGGAGACCCAGTACTTC
NA | TRBJ1-1 | NA | TRBV25-1 | CASNEDLNTEAFF | TGTGCCAGCAATGAGGACTTGAACACTGAAGCTTTCTTT
NA | TRBJ2-1 | many | TRBV7-2 | CASSSRYGAYNEQFF | TGTGCCAGCAGCTCGAGATATGGGGCCTACAATGAGCAGTTCTTC
TRBD2 | TRBJ2-1 | many | TRBV10-2 | CASRPGGQPYNEQFF | TGCGCCAGCAGGCCGGGGGGGCAGCCCTACAATGAGCAGTTCTTC
NA | TRBJ1-6 | many | TRBV6-1 | CASSSPSRSSYNSPLHF | TGTGCCAGCAGTTCCCCGTCAAGAAGCTCCTATAATTCACCCCTCCACTTT
NA | TRBJ2-2 | many | TRBV24-1 | CATSDHPGELFF | TGTGCCACCAGTGACCACCCCGGGGAGCTGTTTTTT
TRBD2 | TRBJ2-3 | many | TRBV6-5 | CASSYFRLAGDTQYF | TGTGCCAGCAGTTACTTTAGACTAGCAGGAGATACGCAGTATTTT
TRBD1 | TRBJ1-5 | many | TRBV12-3/TRBV12-4 | CASSDRVGDSNQPQHF | TGTGCCAGCAGTGACAGGGTCGGGGATAGCAATCAGCCCCAGCATTTT
NA | TRBJ2-1 | NA | TRBV15 | CATSRNRDYEQFF | TGTGCCACCAGTAGAAACAGGGACTACGAGCAGTTCTTC
NA | TRBJ1-1 | many | TRBV27 | CASSWGVNTEAFF | TGTGCCAGCAGTTGGGGGGTGAACACTGAAGCTTTCTTT
NA | TRBJ2-1 | few | TRBV12-3/TRBV12-4 | CASSLGAGRGRPFF | TGTGCCAGCAGTTTAGGTGCAGGGCGGGGGCGTCCGTTCTTC
NA | TRBJ2-6 | many | TRBV9 | CASSVAVGGSGANVLTF | TGTGCCAGCAGCGTAGCAGTCGGTGGCTCTGGGGCCAACGTCCTGACTTTC
TRBD1 | TRBJ1-2 | many | TRBV7-2 | CASSQDRNYGYTF | TGTGCCAGCAGCCAGGACAGGAACTATGGCTACACCTTC
NA | TRBJ1-1 | many | TRBV7-8 | CASSLYGEENTEAFF | TGTGCCAGCAGCTTATATGGGGAGGAGAACACTGAAGCTTTCTTT
NA | TRBJ2-7 | NA | TRBV20-1 | CSVAGRTGYEQYF | TGCAGTGTTGCCGGACGAACGGGCTACGAGCAGTACTTC
TRBD2 | TRBJ2-1 | many | TRBV20-1 | CSAVSLAGVSFVGRDEQFF | TGCAGTGCAGTTTCACTAGCGGGAGTTTCCTTTGTCGGGCGAGATGAGCAGTTCTTC
NA | TRBJ1-2 | many | TRBV27 | CASSPDGGASGYTF | TGTGCCAGCAGTCCGGACGGAGGCGCCAGCGGCTACACCTTC
NA | TRBJ1-2 | many | TRBV11-1 | CASSSLGGGRPYGYTF | TGTGCCAGCAGCTCCCTAGGCGGGGGGCGGCCCTATGGCTACACCTTC
NA | TRBJ2-1 | many | TRBV6-5 | CASSKERSGSSRNEQFF | TGTGCCAGCAGCAAAGAAAGGAGCGGTTCCTCGAGGAATGAGCAGTTCTTC
NA | TRBJ2-1 | many | TRBV6-2/TRBV6-3 | CASSYWGTSSYNEQFF | TGTGCCAGCAGTTATTGGGGGACAAGCTCCTACAATGAGCAGTTCTTC
NA | TRBJ1-1 | few | TRBV20-1 | CSAEGPEVSTEAFF | TGCAGTGCTGAGGGCCCTGAGGTTAGTACTGAAGCTTTCTTT
NA | TRBJ1-2 | NA | TRBV4-1 | CASSQVPGSYYGYTF | TGCGCCAGCAGCCAAGTACCGGGATCTTACTATGGCTACACCTTC
NA | TRBJ1-6 | few | TRBV11-2 | CASSPSWSPNSPLHF | TGTGCCAGCAGCCCGAGCTGGAGCCCTAATTCACCCCTCCACTTT
NA | TRBJ1-2 | many | TRBV5-1 | CASSLDSPVLGGDGYTF | TGCGCCAGCAGCTTGGACAGTCCCGTCCTTGGTGGGGATGGCTACACCTTC